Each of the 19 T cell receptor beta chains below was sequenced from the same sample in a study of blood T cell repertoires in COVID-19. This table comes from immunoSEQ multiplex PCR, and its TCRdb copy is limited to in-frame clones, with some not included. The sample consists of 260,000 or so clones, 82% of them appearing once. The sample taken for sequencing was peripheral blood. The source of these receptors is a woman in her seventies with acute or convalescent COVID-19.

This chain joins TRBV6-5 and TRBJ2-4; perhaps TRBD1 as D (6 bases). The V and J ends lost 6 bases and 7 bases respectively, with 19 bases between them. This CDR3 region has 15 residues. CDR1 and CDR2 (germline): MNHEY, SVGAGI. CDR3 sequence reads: CASRYAGAVNNIQYF. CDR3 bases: TGTGCCAGCAGGTACGCAGGGGCGGTTAACAACATTCAGTACTTC.

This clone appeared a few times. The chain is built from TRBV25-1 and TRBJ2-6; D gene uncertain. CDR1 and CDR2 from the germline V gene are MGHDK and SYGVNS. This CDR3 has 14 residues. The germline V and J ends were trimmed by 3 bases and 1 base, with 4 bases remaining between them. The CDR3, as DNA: TGTGCCAGCAGTGACAGTTCTGGGGCCAACGTCCTGACTTTC. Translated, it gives CASSDSSGANVLTF.

As DNA, the CDR3 is TGTGCCAGCAGTGAATCAGGGGGCTATGGCTACACCTTC. It specifies CASSESGGYGYTF. This chain connects TRBV25-1 to TRBJ1-2, with 7 bases fitting TRBD1. The germline CDR1 and CDR2 sequences are MGHDK and SYGVNS. V lost 1 base and J lost 4; bases outside the gene matches: 0. The CDR3 has 13 amino acids.

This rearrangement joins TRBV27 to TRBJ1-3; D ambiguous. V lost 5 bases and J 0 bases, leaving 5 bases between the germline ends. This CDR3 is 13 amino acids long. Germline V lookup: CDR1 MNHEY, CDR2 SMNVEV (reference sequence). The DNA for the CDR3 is TGTGCCAGCAGTCTGAGCTCTGGAAACACCATATATTTT. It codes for CASSLSSGNTIYF.

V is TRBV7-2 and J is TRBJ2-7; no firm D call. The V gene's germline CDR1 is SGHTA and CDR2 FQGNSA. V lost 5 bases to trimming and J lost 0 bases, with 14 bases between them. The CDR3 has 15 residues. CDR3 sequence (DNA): TGTGCCAGCAGCCCGCTCGAACTAAGCTCCTACGAGCAGTACTTC. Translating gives CASSPLELSSYEQYF.

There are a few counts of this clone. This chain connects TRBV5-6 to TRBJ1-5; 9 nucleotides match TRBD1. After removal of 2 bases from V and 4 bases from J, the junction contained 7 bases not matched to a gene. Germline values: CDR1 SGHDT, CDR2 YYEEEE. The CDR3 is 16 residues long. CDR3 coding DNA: TGTGCCAGCAGCTTACAGGGGGCGAGTGGTAATCAGCCCCAGCATTTT. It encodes CASSLQGASGNQPQHF.

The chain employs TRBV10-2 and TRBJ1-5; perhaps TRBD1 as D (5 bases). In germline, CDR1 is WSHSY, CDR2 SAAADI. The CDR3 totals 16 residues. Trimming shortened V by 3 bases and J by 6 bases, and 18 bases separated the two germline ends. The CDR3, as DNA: TGCGCCAGCAGTGATGGGGCTGGATTTGGAAGTCAGCCCCAGCATTTT. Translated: CASSDGAGFGSQPQHF.

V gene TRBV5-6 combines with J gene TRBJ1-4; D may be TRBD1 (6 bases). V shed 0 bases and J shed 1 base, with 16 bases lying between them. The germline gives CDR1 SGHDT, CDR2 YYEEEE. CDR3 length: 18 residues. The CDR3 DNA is TGTGCCAGCAGCTTGGGAGGGGGTCGGGGCCGAACTAATGAAAAACTGTTTTTT. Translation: CASSLGGGRGRTNEKLFF.

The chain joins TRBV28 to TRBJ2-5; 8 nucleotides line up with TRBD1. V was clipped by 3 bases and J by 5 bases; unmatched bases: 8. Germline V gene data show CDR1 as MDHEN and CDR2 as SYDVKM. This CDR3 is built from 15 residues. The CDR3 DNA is TGTGCCAGCAGTTTCTCCTCAGGGGGCCGGGAGACCCAGTACTTC. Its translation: CASSFSSGGRETQYF.

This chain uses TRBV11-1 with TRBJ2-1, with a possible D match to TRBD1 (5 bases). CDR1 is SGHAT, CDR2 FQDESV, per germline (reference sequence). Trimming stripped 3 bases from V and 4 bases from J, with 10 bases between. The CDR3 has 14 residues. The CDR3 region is CASSFFQGYNEQFF. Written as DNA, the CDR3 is TGTGCCAGCAGCTTTTTTCAGGGATACAATGAGCAGTTCTTC.

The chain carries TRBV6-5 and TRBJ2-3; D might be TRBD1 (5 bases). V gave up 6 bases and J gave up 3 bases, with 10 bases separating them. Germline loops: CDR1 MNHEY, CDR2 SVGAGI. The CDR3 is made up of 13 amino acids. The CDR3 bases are TGTGCCAGCAGACGCGACAGTACAGATACGCAGTATTTT. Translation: CASRRDSTDTQYF.

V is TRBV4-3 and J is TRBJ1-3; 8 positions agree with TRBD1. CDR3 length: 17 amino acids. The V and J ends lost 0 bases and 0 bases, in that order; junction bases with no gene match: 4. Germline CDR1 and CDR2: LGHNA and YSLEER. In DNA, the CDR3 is TGCGCCAGCAGCCAAGATCAGGGGGCCGTCTCTGGAAACACCATATATTTT. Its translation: CASSQDQGAVSGNTIYF.

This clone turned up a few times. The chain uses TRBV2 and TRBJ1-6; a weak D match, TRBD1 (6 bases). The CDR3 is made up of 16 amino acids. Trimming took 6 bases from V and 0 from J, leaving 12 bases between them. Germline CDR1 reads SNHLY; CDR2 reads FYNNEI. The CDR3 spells CASRTDRSSYNSPLHF. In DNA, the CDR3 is TGTGCCAGCAGGACCGACAGGAGCTCCTATAATTCACCCCTCCACTTT.

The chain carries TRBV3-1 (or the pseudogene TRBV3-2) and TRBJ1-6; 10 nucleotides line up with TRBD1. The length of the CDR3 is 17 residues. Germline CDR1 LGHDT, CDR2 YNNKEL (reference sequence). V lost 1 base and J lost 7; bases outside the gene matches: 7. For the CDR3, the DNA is TGTGCCAGCAGCCAAGGGGGACAGGGGACTCTGAATTCACCCCTCCACTTT. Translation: CASSQGGQGTLNSPLHF.

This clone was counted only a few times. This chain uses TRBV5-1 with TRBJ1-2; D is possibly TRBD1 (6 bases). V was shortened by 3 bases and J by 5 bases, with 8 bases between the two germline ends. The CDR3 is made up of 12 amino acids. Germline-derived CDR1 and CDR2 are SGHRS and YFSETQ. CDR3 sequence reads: CASSYGQYGYTF. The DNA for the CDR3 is TGCGCCAGCAGCTATGGACAGTATGGCTACACCTTC. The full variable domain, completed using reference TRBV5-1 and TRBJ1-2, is KAGVTQTPRYLIKTRGQQVTLSCSPISGHRSVSWYQQTPGQGLQFLFEYFSETQRNKGNFPGRFSGRQFSNSRSEMNVSTLELGDSALYLCASSYGQYGYTFGSGTRLTVV.

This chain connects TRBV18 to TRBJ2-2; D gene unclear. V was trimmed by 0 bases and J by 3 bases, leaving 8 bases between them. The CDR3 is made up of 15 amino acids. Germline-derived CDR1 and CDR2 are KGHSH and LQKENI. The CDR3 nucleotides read TGTGCCAGCTCACCACCAACTTTACACACCGGGGAGCTGTTTTTT. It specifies CASSPPTLHTGELFF.

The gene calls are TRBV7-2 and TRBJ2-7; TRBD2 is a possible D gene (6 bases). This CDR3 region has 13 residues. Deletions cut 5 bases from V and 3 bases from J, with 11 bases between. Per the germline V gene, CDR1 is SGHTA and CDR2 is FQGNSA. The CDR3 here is CASSPPTSYEQYF. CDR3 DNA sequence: TGTGCCAGCAGCCCGCCGACTAGCTACGAGCAGTACTTC.

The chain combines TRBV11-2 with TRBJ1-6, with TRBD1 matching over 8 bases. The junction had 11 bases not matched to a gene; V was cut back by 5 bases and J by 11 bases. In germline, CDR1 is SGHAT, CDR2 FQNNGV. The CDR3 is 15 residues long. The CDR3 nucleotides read TGTGCCAGCAGCATATTCGACAGGGGTTCGACACCCCTCCACTTT. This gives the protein CASSIFDRGSTPLHF.

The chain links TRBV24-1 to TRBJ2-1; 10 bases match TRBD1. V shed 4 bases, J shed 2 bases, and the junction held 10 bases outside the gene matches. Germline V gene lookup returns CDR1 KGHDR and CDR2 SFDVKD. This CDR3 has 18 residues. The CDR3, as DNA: TGTGCCACCAGTGACACGACCGGGACAGGGGCAACCTACAATGAGCAGTTCTTC. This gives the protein CATSDTTGTGATYNEQFF.